These 26 T cell receptor beta chains were all obtained from the same sample, sequenced in a study of T cells in localized non-small cell lung cancer. This table comes from immunoSEQ multiplex PCR, and its TCRdb copy is limited to in-frame clones, with some not included. The sample contains 23,000 or so clones, approximately 88% of which appear only once. Sequenced material: peripheral blood mononuclear cells, taken before any cancer treatment. Source of these receptors: a male donor older than 55 with stage II lung adenocarcinoma.

The chain employs TRBV7-3 and TRBJ1-1, with D tentatively TRBD1 (5 bases). Trimming pared 5 bases from V and 7 bases from J, leaving 14 bases between. Germline assignment: CDR1 SGHTA and CDR2 FQGTGA. The CDR3 has 13 amino acids. The CDR3 here is CASSPGQGVEAFF. Here the CDR3 DNA reads TGTGCCAGCAGCCCAGGGCAGGGCGTTGAAGCTTTCTTT.

The chain links TRBV5-4 to TRBJ2-7; TRBD2 might be the D (6 bases). Germline V gene lookup returns CDR1 SGHNT and CDR2 YYREEE (reference sequence). CDR3 length: 15 amino acids. Between the trimmed V and J ends, which lost 0 bases and 3 bases, there was a span of 13 bases. The CDR3 is CASSLAAGIRYEQYF. In DNA form, the CDR3 reads TGTGCCAGCAGCTTGGCCGCGGGAATCCGCTACGAGCAGTACTTC. Full variable domain (missing parts from reference TRBV5-4 and TRBJ2-7): ETGVTQSPTHLIKTRGQQVTLRCSSQSGHNTVSWYQQALGQGPQFIFQYYREEENGRGNFPPRFSGLQFPNYSSELNVNALELDDSALYLCASSLAAGIRYEQYFGPGTRLTVT.

This chain connects TRBV18 to TRBJ2-6, with D perhaps TRBD2 (5 bases). The CDR3 consists of 16 residues. Germline V CDR1 and CDR2: KGHSH, LQKENI. The V end was cut by 5 bases, the J end by 0 bases, with 11 bases between. The CDR3 DNA is TGTGCCAGCTCATCACTTCGGGGCTCTGGGGCCAACGTCCTGACTTTC. Translating it yields CASSSLRGSGANVLTF.

The chain couples TRBV4-1 to TRBJ1-2; D is perhaps TRBD1 (5 bases). Trimming left V 0 bases short and J 7 bases short, with 15 bases between. The germline V gene has CDR1 MGHRA and CDR2 YSYEKL. This CDR3 has 15 residues. This CDR3 reads CASSQDQGLSSGYTF. The DNA for the CDR3 is TGCGCCAGCAGCCAAGATCAGGGCCTATCGAGTGGCTACACCTTC.

The chain recombines TRBV7-9 with TRBJ1-1, with D perhaps TRBD1 (6 bases). Trimming took 4 bases from V and 6 from J, leaving 12 bases between them. Germline assignment: CDR1 SEHNR and CDR2 FQNEAQ (reference sequence). The CDR3 has 13 residues. CDR3 loop: CASSWQTGPEAFF. For the CDR3, the DNA is TGTGCCAGCAGCTGGCAAACAGGGCCTGAAGCTTTCTTT.

This chain connects TRBV25-1 to TRBJ1-3; D remains ambiguous. This CDR3 comprises 13 residues. Germline CDR1 and CDR2: MGHDK and SYGVNS. V was pared by 4 bases and J by 0 bases, with 4 bases between. CDR3 region: CASSVVSGNTIYF. CDR3 nucleotides: TGTGCCAGCAGTGTCGTCTCTGGAAACACCATATATTTT.

V gene TRBV9 combines with J gene TRBJ2-3; 9 bases are shared with TRBD2. The junction had 22 bases not matched to a gene; V was cut back by 4 bases and J by 4 bases. Germline V lookup: CDR1 SGDLS, CDR2 YYNGEE. The length of the CDR3 is 20 residues. In DNA, the CDR3 is TGTGCCAGCAGCCCCCGTTTGTTGGGGTGGACTAGCGAGTTGGCAGATACGCAGTATTTT. Its protein is CASSPRLLGWTSELADTQYF.

The rearrangement joins TRBV10-2 to TRBJ1-1; D call uncertain. Germline V gene lookup returns CDR1 WSHSY and CDR2 SAAADI. This CDR3 spans 11 amino acids. V was clipped by 5 bases and J by 4 bases, with 5 bases between them. CDR3 protein: CASSSATEAFF. The DNA for the CDR3 is TGCGCCAGCAGTAGCGCCACTGAAGCTTTCTTT.

This chain links TRBV5-1 with TRBJ2-1; 11 bases align to TRBD2. The trim removed 0 bases at V and 4 bases at J, leaving 0 bases unmatched. Germline V gene lookup returns CDR1 SGHRS and CDR2 YFSETQ. The length of the CDR3 is 15 residues. The DNA for the CDR3 is TGCGCCAGCAGCTTGGGGACTAGCGGGTACAATGAGCAGTTCTTC. Encoded protein: CASSLGTSGYNEQFF.

J is TRBJ2-3 and V is TRBV5-4; unclear D gene. The CDR3 consists of 14 residues. Trimming removed 3 bases from V and 5 bases from J, with 13 bases in between. The germline V gene encodes CDR1 SGHNT and CDR2 YYREEE (reference sequence). This chain's CDR3 is CASSSRQSVDTQYF. The CDR3 region has the DNA TGTGCCAGCAGCTCCCGGCAGTCTGTAGATACGCAGTATTTT.

The V call is TRBV6-6, the J call TRBJ2-7; weak D call: TRBD2 (5 bases). The CDR3 consists of 14 residues. V was shortened by 0 bases and J by 7 bases, with 13 bases between the two germline ends. CDR1 is MNHNY and CDR2 is SVGAGI in the germline V gene (reference sequence). This chain's CDR3 is CASSYSELVGEQYF. The CDR3, as DNA: TGTGCCAGCAGTTACTCGGAACTAGTCGGGGAGCAGTACTTC.

V is TRBV5-1 and J is TRBJ2-5; 8 bases fit TRBD2. Per germline, CDR1 SGHRS and CDR2 YFSETQ. The CDR3 sequence is 14 residues long. Trimming at V came to 6 bases and at J to 4 bases, leaving 8 bases not matched to a gene. This CDR3 reads CASKLGTSTETQYF. The CDR3 DNA sequence: TGCGCCAGCAAACTCGGGACTAGTACAGAGACCCAGTACTTC.

V usage is TRBV28 and J usage is TRBJ2-3; 7 bases are shared with TRBD2. Germline assignment: CDR1 MDHEN and CDR2 SYDVKM. V was clipped by 3 bases and J by 2 bases; unmatched bases: 14. This CDR3 has 18 amino acids. CDR3 residues: CASSFGGGPRALTDTQYF. In DNA, the CDR3 is TGTGCCAGCAGTTTTGGCGGGGGTCCCCGGGCCCTCACAGATACGCAGTATTTT.

The chain recombines TRBV10-1 with TRBJ2-5; maybe TRBD2 (7 bases). This CDR3 is 16 amino acids long. Germline values: CDR1 WNHNN, CDR2 SYGVQD (reference sequence). V lost 5 bases, J lost 0 bases, and 16 bases lay in between. The CDR3 DNA reads as TGCGCCAGCAGTCCTCGAGGGGGGGGCGACCAAGAGACCCAGTACTTC. As protein: CASSPRGGGDQETQYF.

This rearrangement joins TRBV2 to TRBJ1-2; 8 bases match TRBD1. Germline V CDR1 and CDR2: SNHLY, FYNNEI. There are 13 residues in the CDR3. The J segment lost 4 bases and the V segment lost 9 bases, leaving 7 bases of the junction unmatched. The CDR3 DNA reads TGTGCCAGAACCGGGACAGGAGTCTATGGCTACACCTTC. Its protein product is CARTGTGVYGYTF.

The chain employs TRBV7-3 and TRBJ1-6; tentative D call: TRBD1 (6 bases). The V end lost 4 bases, the J end lost 8 bases, and 9 bases lay between the germline ends. The CDR3 runs to 13 residues. The V gene's germline CDR1 is SGHTA and CDR2 FQGTGA. The CDR3 sequence: CASSSWTDSPLHF. CDR3 coding DNA: TGTGCCAGCAGCTCTTGGACAGATTCACCCCTCCACTTT. Filled out from reference TRBV7-3 and TRBJ1-6, the complete variable domain reads GAGVSQTPSNKVTEKGKYVELRCDPISGHTALYWYRQSLGQGPEFLIYFQGTGAADDSGLPNDRFFAVRPEGSVSTLKIQRTERGDSAVYLCASSSWTDSPLHFGNGTRLTVT.

This clone showed up just a few times. J is TRBJ1-5 and V is TRBV4-1, with 8 nucleotides matching TRBD1. CDR3 size: 15 residues. The V and J ends lost 0 bases and 4 bases, in that order; junction bases with no gene match: 2. Germline assignment: CDR1 MGHRA and CDR2 YSYEKL. The CDR3 reads CASSQDTGGNQPQHF. The CDR3 coding sequence is TGCGCCAGCAGCCAAGATACAGGGGGGAATCAGCCCCAGCATTTT.

The gene calls are TRBV6-1 and TRBJ2-7, with a tentative D call TRBD1 (6 bases). V lost 2 bases and J 6 bases, leaving 20 bases between the germline ends. Germline V gene sequence: CDR1 MNHNS, CDR2 SASEGT. The CDR3 is 16 residues long. CDR3: CASSEKGVGVRGEQYF. The CDR3 region has the DNA TGTGCCAGCAGTGAAAAGGGGGTTGGAGTACGTGGCGAGCAGTACTTC.

The CDR3 is CASSGFGDLWEQYF. CDR3 DNA sequence: TGTGCCAGCAGTGGCTTCGGAGACCTCTGGGAGCAGTACTTC. The chain joins TRBV28 to TRBJ2-7, with D uncertain. There are 14 residues in the CDR3. Trimming pared 5 bases from V and 7 bases from J, leaving 18 bases between. The V gene's germline CDR1 is MDHEN and CDR2 SYDVKM.

The chain has TRBV27 and TRBJ2-5; 11 nucleotides align to TRBD1. This CDR3 spans 17 amino acids. J was trimmed by 5 bases and V by 0 bases; bases with no gene match: 8. Germline loops: CDR1 MNHEY, CDR2 SMNVEV (reference sequence). The CDR3 spells CASSLSPGQGAWETQYF. The CDR3 region has the DNA TGTGCCAGCAGTTTATCTCCCGGACAGGGGGCATGGGAGACCCAGTACTTC.

The chain employs TRBV5-5 and TRBJ1-1; D is unresolved. The V end was cut by 1 base, the J end by 5 bases, with 9 bases between. The CDR3 covers 13 residues. The germline gives CDR1 SGHKS, CDR2 YYEKEE (reference sequence). The CDR3: CASSLTGKTEAFF. The CDR3 DNA reads as TGTGCCAGCAGCTTGACGGGGAAGACTGAAGCTTTCTTT.

Only a few counts were recorded for this clone. The chain recombines TRBV25-1 with TRBJ2-5; weak D call: TRBD2 (6 bases). Germline CDR1 and CDR2: MGHDK and SYGVNS. The CDR3 length is 16 residues. Deletions cut 2 bases from V and 2 bases from J, with 15 bases between. The CDR3 protein is CASSEGAGREQETQYF. CDR3 nucleotide sequence: TGTGCCAGCAGTGAAGGGGCGGGACGGGAACAAGAGACCCAGTACTTC. The full variable domain, with the rest looked up from reference TRBV25-1 and TRBJ2-5, is EADIYQTPRYLVIGTGKKITLECSQTMGHDKMYWYQQDPGMELHLIHYSYGVNSTEKGDLSSESTVSRIRTEHFPLTLESARPSHTSQYLCASSEGAGREQETQYFGPGTRLLVL.

The rearrangement links TRBV18 to TRBJ1-2; 7 positions match TRBD1. Losses at the gene ends were 2 bases for V and 3 bases for J; bases not matched to a gene: 6. The germline gives CDR1 KGHSH, CDR2 LQKENI. This CDR3 is built from 15 residues. This CDR3 reads CASSPETGLDYGYTF. The CDR3 DNA follows: TGTGCCAGCTCACCAGAGACAGGGCTGGACTATGGCTACACCTTC.

This chain links TRBV5-1 with TRBJ2-3; TRBD1 matches at 9 bases. Trimming cost V 2 bases and J 6 bases; bases outside gene matches: 10. Germline assignment: CDR1 SGHRS and CDR2 YFSETQ. CDR3 length: 16 residues. The CDR3 region is CASSLRGGQGWDTQYF. In DNA form, the CDR3 reads TGCGCCAGCAGCTTAAGAGGGGGACAGGGATGGGATACGCAGTATTTT.

V gene TRBV6-5 combines with J gene TRBJ2-5, with D uncertain. V lost 2 bases to trimming and J lost 2 bases, with 6 bases between them. CDR1 and CDR2 from the germline V gene are MNHEY and SVGAGI. There are 13 residues in the CDR3. In DNA, the CDR3 is TGTGCCAGCAGTTACAACGTACAAGAGACCCAGTACTTC. It specifies CASSYNVQETQYF.

This chain links TRBV5-1 with TRBJ1-1; D is ambiguous. The V end lost 0 bases, the J end lost 1 base, and 22 bases lay between the germline ends. The CDR3 covers 19 residues. Germline CDR1 reads SGHRS; CDR2 reads YFSETQ. CDR3 amino acids: CASSLARSRSQKGNTEAFF. The CDR3, as DNA: TGCGCCAGCAGCTTGGCCCGCTCTCGATCTCAAAAAGGGAACACTGAAGCTTTCTTT. Variable domain in full (rest from reference TRBV5-1 and TRBJ1-1): KAGVTQTPRYLIKTRGQQVTLSCSPISGHRSVSWYQQTPGQGLQFLFEYFSETQRNKGNFPGRFSGRQFSNSRSEMNVSTLELGDSALYLCASSLARSRSQKGNTEAFFGQGTRLTVV.